Presented here are 8 T cell receptor beta chains from one specimen sequenced in a study of CD8 T cells in Susac syndrome. RNA in amounts of about 0.5 to 1 ug was reverse transcribed with random hexamers. TCRdb reprocessed the immunoSEQ multiplex PCR reads with MiXCR, giving one entry per CDR3 protein. The data hold 200,000 to 250,000 distinct CDR3 sequences, with 90% to 95% observed a single time. The sample comprised CD8+ T cells from PBMCs. The receptors were sampled from a human donor with multiple sclerosis.

J is TRBJ1-1 and V is TRBV13; perhaps TRBD1 as D (5 bases). This CDR3 comprises 12 residues. Germline values: CDR1 PRHDT, CDR2 FYEKMQ (reference sequence). V gave up 6 bases and J gave up 6 bases, with 11 bases separating them. CDR3 region: CASRGRASEAFF. The CDR3 DNA follows: TGTGCCAGCAGGGGCAGGGCCTCTGAAGCTTTCTTT.

The J gene is TRBJ1-2, the V gene TRBV3-1; the D is unclear. V dropped 1 base and J dropped 4 bases, with 19 bases sitting between them. The germline gives CDR1 LGHDT, CDR2 YNNKEL (reference sequence). The CDR3 is 17 residues long. CDR3 amino acids: CASSQGFDTPGGYGYTF. As DNA, the CDR3 is TGTGCCAGCAGCCAAGGCTTCGACACCCCAGGAGGCTATGGCTACACCTTC.

The chain has TRBV5-6 and TRBJ2-7; D possibly corresponds to TRBD2 (5 bases). The CDR3 runs to 14 residues. Per the germline V gene, CDR1 is SGHDT and CDR2 is YYEEEE. V lost 1 base and J lost 2, with 10 bases in between. CDR3 loop: CASSLWTDTYEQYF. CDR3 nucleotides: TGTGCCAGCAGCTTGTGGACTGATACCTACGAGCAGTACTTC.

The chain uses TRBV9 and TRBJ2-5; D is undetermined. The CDR3 has 12 amino acids. Germline V gives CDR1 SGDLS, CDR2 YYNGEE. V lost 4 bases and J 3 bases, leaving 7 bases between the germline ends. In DNA form, the CDR3 reads TGTGCCAGCAGCCAGGTGGAAGAGACCCAGTACTTC. This encodes CASSQVEETQYF.

The chain joins TRBV11-2 to TRBJ2-2, with D tentatively TRBD1 (5 bases). This CDR3 has 13 residues. Germline CDR1 and CDR2: SGHAT and FQNNGV. The V gene lost 8 bases and the J gene lost 1 base, with 8 bases spanning the gap. CDR3 region: CASLGVNTGELFF. CDR3 bases: TGTGCCAGCCTAGGGGTGAACACCGGGGAGCTGTTTTTT. The whole variable domain, filled in from reference TRBV11-2 and TRBJ2-2, reads EAGVAQSPRYKIIEKRQSVAFWCNPISGHATLYWYQQILGQGPKLLIQFQNNGVVDDSQLPKDRFSAERLKGVDSTLKIQPAKLEDSAVYLCASLGVNTGELFFGEGSRLTVL.

The chain recombines TRBV7-2 with TRBJ2-7; TRBD2 aligns across 11 bases. After removal of 5 bases from V and 6 bases from J, the junction contained 9 bases not matched to a gene. The germline V gene encodes CDR1 SGHTA and CDR2 FQGNSA. The CDR3 loop spans 15 amino acids. The CDR3 sequence is CASSPLAGGPGEQYF. The CDR3 DNA is TGTGCCAGCAGCCCCTTAGCGGGAGGGCCGGGCGAGCAGTACTTC.

The genes are TRBV25-1 and TRBJ1-4; 8 nucleotides match TRBD1. Germline V gene sequence: CDR1 MGHDK, CDR2 SYGVNS. With 5 bases clipped from V and 6 bases from J, the junction kept 5 bases outside the gene matches. The CDR3 extends over 14 amino acids. CDR3 residues: CASSKGTGDEKLFF. The DNA for the CDR3 is TGTGCCAGCAGTAAGGGGACAGGAGATGAAAAACTGTTTTTT.

The J gene is TRBJ1-1, the V gene TRBV23-1; D ambiguous. TRBV23-1 is an ORF; its function is uncertain. This CDR3 is 18 amino acids long. With 4 bases removed from V and 3 bases from J, the gap between germline ends came to 24 bases. CDR3 residues: CASSPIPISWPAHTEAFF. The CDR3 DNA follows: TGCGCCAGCAGTCCCATCCCGATATCGTGGCCTGCCCACACTGAAGCTTTCTTT.